Described below is a single T cell receptor beta chain sequence and its context. This record belongs to a study of blood T cell repertoires in COVID-19. Whole-study context: COVID-19 samples, acute and convalescent, were from the United States, Italy and Spain. PBMCs, B-cell-depleted T cells, or T cells were the source of the cDNA or gDNA that made up the material.

Per the study methods: Amplification of reference gene primers was used by the study to estimate nucleated cell counts. Only in-frame clones appear in the TCRdb table, and some are missing; sequencing was by immunoSEQ multiplex PCR. V and J calls and clone size are those listed in that table; D and trimming were worked out from the DNA. The repertoire holds 170,000 or so clones, with about 83% as singletons. With 1 base removed from V and 6 bases from J, the gap between germline ends came to 8 bases. Germline-derived CDR1 and CDR2 are SGHRS and YFSETQ. The CDR3 is made up of 12 amino acids. Patients of the Seattle cohort, enrolled during active infection, were followed longitudinally.

Sequenced sample: peripheral blood. V is TRBV5-1 and J is TRBJ2-7; no clear D. This clonotype was sampled from a woman in her 70s with COVID-19, enrolled during active disease. CDR3 amino acids: CASSLNLAEQYF. The CDR3 bases are TGCGCCAGCAGCTTGAACCTGGCCGAGCAGTACTTC.